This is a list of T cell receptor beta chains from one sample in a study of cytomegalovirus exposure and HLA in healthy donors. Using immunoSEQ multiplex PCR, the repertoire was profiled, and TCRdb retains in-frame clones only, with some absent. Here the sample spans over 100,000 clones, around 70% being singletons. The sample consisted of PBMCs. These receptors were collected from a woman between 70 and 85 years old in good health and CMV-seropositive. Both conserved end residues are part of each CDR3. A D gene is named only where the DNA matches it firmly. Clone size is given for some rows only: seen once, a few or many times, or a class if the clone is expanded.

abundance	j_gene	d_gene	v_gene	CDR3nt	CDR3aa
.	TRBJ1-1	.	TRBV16	TGTGCCAGCAGCCAATACGGGGCAGGGGTGAACACTGAAGCTTTCTTT	CASSQYGAGVNTEAFF
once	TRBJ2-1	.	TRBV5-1	TGCGCCAGCAGTCTGCTCCGTTCTAACTACAATGAGCAGTTCTTC	CASSLLRSNYNEQFF
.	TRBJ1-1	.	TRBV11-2	TGTGCCAGCAGCTTAGTAGCGGGTAACACTGAAGCTTTCTTT	CASSLVAGNTEAFF
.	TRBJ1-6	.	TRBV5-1	TGCGCCAGAAAGAGCGGGGCCGGGTCACCCCTCCACTTT	CARKSGAGSPLHF
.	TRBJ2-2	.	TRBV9	TGTGCCAGCAGCCTTACAGATAACACCGGGGAGCTGTTTTTT	CASSLTDNTGELFF
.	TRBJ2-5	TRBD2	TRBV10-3	TGTGCCATCAGTGGGGGGGGTGAGACCCAGTACTTC	CAISGGGETQYF
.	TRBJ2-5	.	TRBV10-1	TGCGCCAGCAGTGGGCATCAAGAGACCCAGTACTTC	CASSGHQETQYF
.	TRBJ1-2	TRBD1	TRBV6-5	TGTGCCAGCAGCCGATCGACAGGGGTTGATGGCTACACCTTC	CASSRSTGVDGYTF
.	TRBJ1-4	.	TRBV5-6	TGTGCCAGCAGCCCGCTCGGGGATACAACTAATGAAAAACTGTTTTTT	CASSPLGDTTNEKLFF
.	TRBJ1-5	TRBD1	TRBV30	TGTGCCTGGAGTGTACAGGGGGGGGGCAATCAGCCCCAGCATTTT	CAWSVQGGGNQPQHF
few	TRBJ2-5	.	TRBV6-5	TGTGCCAGCCGGCCGGGGGGCCCCCAAGAGACCCAGTACTTC	CASRPGGPQETQYF
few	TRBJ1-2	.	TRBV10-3	TGTGCCATCAGGCCCTCTGCAGGGGAGTATGGCTACACCTTC	CAIRPSAGEYGYTF
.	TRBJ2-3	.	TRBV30	TGTGCCTGGAGTGTAGTGCAGGGCCCTGGCACAGATACGCAGTATTTT	CAWSVVQGPGTDTQYF
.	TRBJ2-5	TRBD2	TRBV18	TGTGCCAGCTCACTTTTAGCGGGGGGACAACAAGAGACCCAGTACTTC	CASSLLAGGQQETQYF
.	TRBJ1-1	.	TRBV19	TGTGCCAGTAGTAGCGGGGGCGGGTCGCGAGCTTTCTTT	CASSSGGGSRAFF
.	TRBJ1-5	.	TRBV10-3	TGTGCCATCAGTGAGTCGGCTCATAGCAATCAGCCCCAGCATTTT	CAISESAHSNQPQHF
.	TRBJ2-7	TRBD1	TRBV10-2	TGCGCCAGCAGTGAGACGGGACAGTCTTCCTACGAGCAGTACTTC	CASSETGQSSYEQYF
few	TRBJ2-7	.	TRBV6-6	TGTGCCAGCAGCGCTGTTGGTAGCGGTCCCTACGAGCAGTACTTC	CASSAVGSGPYEQYF
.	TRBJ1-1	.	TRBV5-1	TGCGCCAGCAGCTTGGGGGGTAGGGCGGGTCCAGCTTTCTTT	CASSLGGRAGPAFF
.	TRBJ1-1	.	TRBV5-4	TGTGCCAGCAGCTTGGGACAGCTTATGAACACTGAAGCTTTCTTT	CASSLGQLMNTEAFF
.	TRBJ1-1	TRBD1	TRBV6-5	TGTGCCAGCAGTAAGGGACAGAGCACTGAAGCTTTCTTT	CASSKGQSTEAFF
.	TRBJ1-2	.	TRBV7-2	TGTGCCAGCAGCTTAGACCACAAGACTAACTATGGCTACACCTTC	CASSLDHKTNYGYTF
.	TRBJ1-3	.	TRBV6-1	TGTGCCAGCAGTGACTTCGGAAACACCATATATTTT	CASSDFGNTIYF
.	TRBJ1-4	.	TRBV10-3	TGTGCCATCAGTGAGTCAAACCGGGAAAAACTGTTTTTT	CAISESNREKLFF
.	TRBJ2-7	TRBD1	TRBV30	TGTGCCTGGACTGACAGGGCGCCCTACGAGCAGTACTTC	CAWTDRAPYEQYF
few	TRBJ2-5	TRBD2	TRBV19	TGTGCCAGTAGTATAGGACTAGCGGGAGCAGTCCCCGGGGCCCAGTACTTC	CASSIGLAGAVPGAQYF
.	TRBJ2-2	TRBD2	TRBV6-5	TGTGCCAGCAGTTACAGACTAGCTACCGGGGAGCTGTTTTTT	CASSYRLATGELFF
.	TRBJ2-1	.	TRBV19	TGTGCCAGTGGGGGGGCCGCCACATCCTCGTACAATGAGCAGTTCTTC	CASGGAATSSYNEQFF
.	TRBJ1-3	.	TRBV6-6	TGTGCCAGCAGTTACATACAGGGTGGAAGTGGAAACACCATATATTTT	CASSYIQGGSGNTIYF
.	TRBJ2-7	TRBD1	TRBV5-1	TGCGCCAGCAGCGGCATGGGACAGGGGAGGGACGAGCAGTACTTC	CASSGMGQGRDEQYF
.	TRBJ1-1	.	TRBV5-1	TGCGCCAGCAGCGTGGACCACACAGTGCTGAACACTGAAGCTTTCTTT	CASSVDHTVLNTEAFF
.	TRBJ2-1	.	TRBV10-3	TGTGCCATCAGTGAAGTCAGGGAAGGAGATGAGCAGTTCTTC	CAISEVREGDEQFF
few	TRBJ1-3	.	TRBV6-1	TGTGCCAGCAGTGTAGGCAGGGCTGGAAACACCATATATTTT	CASSVGRAGNTIYF
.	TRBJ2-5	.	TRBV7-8	TGTGCCAGCAGCCAGAGGGACTCCGGGGAGACCCAGTACTTC	CASSQRDSGETQYF
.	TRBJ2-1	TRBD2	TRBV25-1	TGTGCCAGCAGTGAAACCGGGAGGGACTACAATGAGCAGTTCTTC	CASSETGRDYNEQFF
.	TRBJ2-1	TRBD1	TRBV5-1	TGCGCCAGCAGCTCACAGGGGTATGATGAGCAGTTCTTC	CASSSQGYDEQFF
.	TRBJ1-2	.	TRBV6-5	TGTGCCAGCAGTTATCCGAATTCTATCTCTGGCTACACCTTC	CASSYPNSISGYTF
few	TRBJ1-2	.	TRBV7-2	TGTGCCAGCAGCTTAAATCGCGGAGGAAACTATGGCTACACCTTC	CASSLNRGGNYGYTF
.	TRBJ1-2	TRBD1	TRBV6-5	TGTGCCAGCAGACGAGGACAGGGGAACTATGGCTACACCTTC	CASRRGQGNYGYTF
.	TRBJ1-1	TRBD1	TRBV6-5	TGTGCCAGCAGTGGACAGGTCCTGGACACTGAAGCTTTCTTT	CASSGQVLDTEAFF
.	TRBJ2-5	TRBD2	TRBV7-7	TGTGCCAGCAGCCCCGGACTAGCGGGGGGTATCCAAGAGACCCAGTACTTC	CASSPGLAGGIQETQYF